This T cell receptor beta chain came from a study of radiotherapy plus CTLA-4 blockade in lung cancer. TCRdb's copy holds only in-frame clones and misses some; the assay was immunoSEQ multiplex PCR. Among around 44,000 clones listed, approximately 86% were seen once. Per the germline V gene, CDR1 is SGHDT and CDR2 is YYEEEE. The CDR3 sequence is 15 residues long. Trimming removed 1 base at V and 2 bases at J, with 10 bases between. The sequence derives from a human donor with non-small cell lung cancer that progressed on radiotherapy plus ipilimumab. Some clones in this sample may be carry-over from other donors' samples. The chain recombines TRBV5-6 with TRBJ1-5; no definite D call. The specimen was peripheral blood, collected from a patient treated with radiotherapy plus ipilimumab. CDR3 loop: CASSLTQRGNQPQHF. CDR3 in DNA: TGTGCCAGCAGCTTGACCCAACGGGGCAATCAGCCCCAGCATTTT. The variable domain in full, completed from reference TRBV5-6 and TRBJ1-5, reads DAGVTQSPTHLIKTRGQQVTLRCSPKSGHDTVSWYQQALGQGPQFIFQYYEEEERQRGNFPDRFSGHQFPNYSSELNVNALLLGDSALYLCASSLTQRGNQPQHFGDGTRLSIL.